The T cell receptor (beta chain) under discussion was sequenced for a study of OX40 agonist ivuxolimab in advanced cancers. Study information: Prior anti-PD-1, anti-PD-L1 or anti-CTLA-4 therapy was allowed; around 40% had some.

Excluded were patients having autoimmune disease history or systemic immunosuppression. Germline trimming cut 0 bases from V and 2 bases from J; bases unmatched to any gene: 4. Germline V gives CDR1 SGHVS, CDR2 FNYEAQ. The CDR3 runs to 16 residues. TCRdb's table, derived via immunoSEQ multiplex PCR, lists solely in-frame clones and lacks some. The sample shows 68,000 or so clones, 83% of them seen only once. Source: CD4+ or CD8+ T cells sorted from blood, taken in a trial of the OX40 agonist ivuxolimab. The J gene is TRBJ2-3, the V gene TRBV7-6; 8 bases line up with TRBD2. The source of this sequence is an adult with an advanced solid tumor such as melanoma, head and neck, liver or kidney cancer. CDR3 bases: TGTGCCAGCAGCTTAGCGTCGCGGGGGGTCACAGATACGCAGTATTTT. It codes for CASSLASRGVTDTQYF.